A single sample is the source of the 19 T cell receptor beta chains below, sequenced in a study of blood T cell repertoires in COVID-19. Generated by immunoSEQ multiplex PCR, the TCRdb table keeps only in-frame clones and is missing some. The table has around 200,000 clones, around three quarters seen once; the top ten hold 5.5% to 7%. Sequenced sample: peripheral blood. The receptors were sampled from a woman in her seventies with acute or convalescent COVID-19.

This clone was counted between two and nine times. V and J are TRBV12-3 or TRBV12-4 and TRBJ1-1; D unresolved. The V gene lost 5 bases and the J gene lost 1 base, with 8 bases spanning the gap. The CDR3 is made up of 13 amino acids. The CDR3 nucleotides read TGTGCCAGCAGTGCCCGAGGGAACACTGAAGCTTTCTTT. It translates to CASSARGNTEAFF.

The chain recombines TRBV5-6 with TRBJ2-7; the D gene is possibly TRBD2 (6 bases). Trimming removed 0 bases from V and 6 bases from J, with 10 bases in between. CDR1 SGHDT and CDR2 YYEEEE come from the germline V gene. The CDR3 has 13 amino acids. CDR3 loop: CASSLAGDREQYF. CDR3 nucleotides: TGTGCCAGCAGCTTGGCGGGGGATCGCGAGCAGTACTTC.

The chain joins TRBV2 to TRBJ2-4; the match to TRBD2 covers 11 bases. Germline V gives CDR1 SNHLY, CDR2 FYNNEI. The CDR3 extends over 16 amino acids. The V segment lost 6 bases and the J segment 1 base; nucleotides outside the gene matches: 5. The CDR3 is CASRMGLAVAKNIQYF. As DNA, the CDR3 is TGTGCCAGCAGAATGGGACTAGCGGTGGCCAAAAACATTCAGTACTTC. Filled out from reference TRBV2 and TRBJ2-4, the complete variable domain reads EPEVTQTPSHQVTQMGQEVILRCVPISNHLYFYWYRQILGQKVEFLVSFYNNEISEKSEIFDDQFSVERPDGSNFTLKIRSTKLEDSAMYFCASRMGLAVAKNIQYFGAGTRLSVL.

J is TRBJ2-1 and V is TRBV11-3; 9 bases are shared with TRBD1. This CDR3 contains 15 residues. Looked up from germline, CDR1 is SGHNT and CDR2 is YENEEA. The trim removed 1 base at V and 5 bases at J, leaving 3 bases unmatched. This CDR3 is CASSLVGQGNNEQFF. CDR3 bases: TGTGCCAGCAGCTTAGTGGGACAGGGCAACAATGAGCAGTTCTTC.

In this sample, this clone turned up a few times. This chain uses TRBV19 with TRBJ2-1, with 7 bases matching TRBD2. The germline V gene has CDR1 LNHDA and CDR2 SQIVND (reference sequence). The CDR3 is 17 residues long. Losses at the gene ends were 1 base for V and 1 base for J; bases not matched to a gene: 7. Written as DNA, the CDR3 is TGTGCCAGTAGTATAGTAGGGCTAGCGGAGTCCTACAATGAGCAGTTCTTC. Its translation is CASSIVGLAESYNEQFF.

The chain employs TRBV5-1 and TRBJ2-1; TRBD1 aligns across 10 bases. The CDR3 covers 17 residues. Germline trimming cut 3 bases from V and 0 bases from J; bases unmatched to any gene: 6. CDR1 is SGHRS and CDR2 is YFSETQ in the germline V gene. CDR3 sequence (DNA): TGCGCCAGCAGCTCGGGGGGACAGGGGAGCTCCTACAATGAGCAGTTCTTC. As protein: CASSSGGQGSSYNEQFF.

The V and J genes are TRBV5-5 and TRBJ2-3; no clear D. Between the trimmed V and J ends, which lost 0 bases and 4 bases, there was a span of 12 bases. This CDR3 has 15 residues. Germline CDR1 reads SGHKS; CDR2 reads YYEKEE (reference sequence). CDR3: CASSLGGSSSDTQYF. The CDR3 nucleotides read TGTGCCAGCAGCTTGGGAGGTAGCTCCTCAGATACGCAGTATTTT.

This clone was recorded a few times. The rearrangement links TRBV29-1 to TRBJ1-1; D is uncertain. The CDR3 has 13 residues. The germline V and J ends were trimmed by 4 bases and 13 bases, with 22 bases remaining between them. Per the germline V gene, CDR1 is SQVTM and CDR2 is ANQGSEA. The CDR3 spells CSVVSGAQRGNFF. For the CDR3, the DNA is TGCAGCGTTGTATCAGGCGCTCAACGCGGGAATTTCTTT.

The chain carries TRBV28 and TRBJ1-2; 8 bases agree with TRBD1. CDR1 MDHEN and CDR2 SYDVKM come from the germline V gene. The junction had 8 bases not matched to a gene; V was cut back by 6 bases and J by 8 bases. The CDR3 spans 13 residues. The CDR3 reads CASRKRTGTGYTF. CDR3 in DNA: TGTGCCAGCAGAAAAAGGACAGGGACCGGCTACACCTTC.

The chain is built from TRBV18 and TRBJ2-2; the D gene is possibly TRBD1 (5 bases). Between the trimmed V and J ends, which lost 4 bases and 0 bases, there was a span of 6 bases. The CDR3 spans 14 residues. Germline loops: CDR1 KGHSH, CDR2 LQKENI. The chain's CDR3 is CASSQTANTGELFF. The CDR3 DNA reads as TGTGCCAGCTCACAGACAGCGAACACCGGGGAGCTGTTTTTT.

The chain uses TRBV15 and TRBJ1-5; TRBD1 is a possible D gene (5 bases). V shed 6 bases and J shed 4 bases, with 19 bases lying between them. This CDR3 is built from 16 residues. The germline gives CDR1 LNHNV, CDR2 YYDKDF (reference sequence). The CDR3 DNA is TGTGCCACCAGACCCTATGGACGGGGGGGAAATCAGCCCCAGCATTTT. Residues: CATRPYGRGGNQPQHF.

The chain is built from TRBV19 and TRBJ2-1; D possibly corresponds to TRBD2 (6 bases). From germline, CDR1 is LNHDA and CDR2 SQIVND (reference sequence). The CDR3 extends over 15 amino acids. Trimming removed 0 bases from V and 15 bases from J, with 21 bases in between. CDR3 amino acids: CASSIDPLRDPIRFF. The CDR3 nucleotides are TGTGCCAGTAGTATAGATCCTCTGCGGGACCCAATTCGGTTCTTC.

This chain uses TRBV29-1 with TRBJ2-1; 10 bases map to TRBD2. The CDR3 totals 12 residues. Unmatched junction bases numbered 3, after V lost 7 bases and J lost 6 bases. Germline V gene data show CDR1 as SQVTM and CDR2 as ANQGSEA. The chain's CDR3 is CSARTSGNEQFF. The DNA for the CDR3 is TGCAGCGCCCGGACTAGCGGCAATGAGCAGTTCTTC.

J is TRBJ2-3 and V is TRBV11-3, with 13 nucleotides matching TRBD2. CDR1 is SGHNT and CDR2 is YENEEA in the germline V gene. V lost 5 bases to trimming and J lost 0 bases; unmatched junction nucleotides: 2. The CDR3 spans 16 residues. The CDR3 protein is CASSTGLAGSTDTQYF. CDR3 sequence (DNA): TGTGCCAGCAGCACGGGACTAGCGGGGAGCACAGATACGCAGTATTTT.

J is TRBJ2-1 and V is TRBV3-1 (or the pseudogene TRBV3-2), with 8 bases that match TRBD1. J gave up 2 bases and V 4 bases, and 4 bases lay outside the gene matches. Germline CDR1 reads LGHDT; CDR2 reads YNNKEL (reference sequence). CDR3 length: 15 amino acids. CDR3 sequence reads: CASSLQGAPYNEQFF. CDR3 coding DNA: TGTGCCAGCAGCCTCCAGGGGGCCCCCTACAATGAGCAGTTCTTC.

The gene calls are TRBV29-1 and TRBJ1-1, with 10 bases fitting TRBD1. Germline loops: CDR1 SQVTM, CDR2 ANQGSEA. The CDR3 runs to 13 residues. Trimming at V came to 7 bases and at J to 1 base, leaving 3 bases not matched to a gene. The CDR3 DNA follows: TGCAGCGGCAGACAGGGGGCGAACACTGAAGCTTTCTTT. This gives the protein CSGRQGANTEAFF.

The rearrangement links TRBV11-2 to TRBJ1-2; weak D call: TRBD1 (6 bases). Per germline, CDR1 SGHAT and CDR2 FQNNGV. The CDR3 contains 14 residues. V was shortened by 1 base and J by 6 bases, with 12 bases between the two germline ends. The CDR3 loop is CASSLVVGGNGYTF. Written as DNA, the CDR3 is TGTGCCAGCAGCTTAGTTGTAGGGGGTAATGGCTACACCTTC.

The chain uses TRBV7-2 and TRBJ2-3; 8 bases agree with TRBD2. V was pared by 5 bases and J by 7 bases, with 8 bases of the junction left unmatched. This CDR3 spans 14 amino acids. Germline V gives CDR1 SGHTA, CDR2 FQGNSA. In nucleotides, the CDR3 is TGTGCCAGCAGCATACCGGGACTAGGGTATACGCAGTATTTT. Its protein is CASSIPGLGYTQYF.

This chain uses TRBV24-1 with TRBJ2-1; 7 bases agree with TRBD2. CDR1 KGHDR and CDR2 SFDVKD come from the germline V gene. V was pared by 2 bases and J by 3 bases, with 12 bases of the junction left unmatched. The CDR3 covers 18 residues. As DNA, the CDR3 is TGTGCCACCAGTGATTGGTCCGCTGGGGCGGGAGTCTACAATGAGCAGTTCTTC. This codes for CATSDWSAGAGVYNEQFF.